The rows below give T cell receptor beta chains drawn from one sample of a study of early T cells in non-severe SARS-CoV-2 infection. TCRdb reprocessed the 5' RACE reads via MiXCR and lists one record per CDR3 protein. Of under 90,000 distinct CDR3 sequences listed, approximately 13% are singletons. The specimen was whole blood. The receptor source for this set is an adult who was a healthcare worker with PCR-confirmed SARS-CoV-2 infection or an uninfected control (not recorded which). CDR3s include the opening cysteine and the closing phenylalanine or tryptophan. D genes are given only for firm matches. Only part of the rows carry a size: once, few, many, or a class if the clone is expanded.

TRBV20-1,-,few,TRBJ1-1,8,TGCACTGCCCATGAAGCTTTCTTT,CTAHEAFF
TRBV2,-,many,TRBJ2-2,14,TGTGCCAGCACTCGGGGGGCCGATTACGGGGAGCTGTTTTTT,CASTRGADYGELFF
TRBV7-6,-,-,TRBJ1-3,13,TGTGCCAGCAGCACCAGCCATGGAAACACCATATATTTT,CASSTSHGNTIYF
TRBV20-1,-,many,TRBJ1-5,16,TGCAGTGCTAGACCCTCGGGGGGAGGGGCAGGTCAGCCCCAGCATTTT,CSARPSGGGAGQPQHF
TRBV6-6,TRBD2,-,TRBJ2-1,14,TGTGCCAGCAGTCTCCGACTAGCGGGCAATGAGCAGTTCTTC,CASSLRLAGNEQFF
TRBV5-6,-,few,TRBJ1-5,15,TGTGCCAGCAGCTTGGAGGCAGCTAGCAATCAGCCCCAGCATTTT,CASSLEAASNQPQHF
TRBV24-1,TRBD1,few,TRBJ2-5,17,TGTGCCACCAGTGATTTGGTGGACAGGGACAGTTGGCAGACCCAGTACTTC,CATSDLVDRDSWQTQYF
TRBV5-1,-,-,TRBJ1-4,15,TGCGCCAGCAGCTTGGCCGCCGGGATTAATGAAAAACTGTTTTTT,CASSLAAGINEKLFF
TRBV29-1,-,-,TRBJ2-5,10,TGCAGCGTTGCTCGAGAGACCCAGTACTTC,CSVARETQYF
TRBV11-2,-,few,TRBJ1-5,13,TGTGCCAGCAGCTTAGGTCCCACGTCCGCCCAGCATTTT,CASSLGPTSAQHF
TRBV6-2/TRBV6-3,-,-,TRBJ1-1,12,TGTGCCAGCACGAGAAGCGGCACTGAAGCTTTCTTT,CASTRSGTEAFF
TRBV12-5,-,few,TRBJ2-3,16,TGTGCTAGTGGTTTGCCACGGGGAGGCTCAACAGATACGCAGTATTTT,CASGLPRGGSTDTQYF
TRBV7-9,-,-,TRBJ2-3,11,TGTGCCAGCACCTCTACAGATACGCAGTATTTT,CASTSTDTQYF
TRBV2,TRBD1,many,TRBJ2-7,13,TGTGCCAGCAGTAGGGACAGCTCCTACGAGCAGTACTTC,CASSRDSSYEQYF
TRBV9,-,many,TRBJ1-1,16,TGTGCCAGCAGCCCCTCAACGCTGGGGCGGAACACTGAAGCTTTCTTT,CASSPSTLGRNTEAFF
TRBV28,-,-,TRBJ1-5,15,TGTGCCAGCAGTTTCCAGGATCTTAGCAATCAGCCCCAGCATTTT,CASSFQDLSNQPQHF
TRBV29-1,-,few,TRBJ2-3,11,TGCAGCGTTGAGGTGTCAGATACGCAGTATTTT,CSVEVSDTQYF
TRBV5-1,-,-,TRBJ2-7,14,TGCGCCAGCAGCGGGGGACCCGGCCACTACGAGCAGTACTTC,CASSGGPGHYEQYF
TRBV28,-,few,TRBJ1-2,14,TGTGCCAGCAGTTCCCAGGGGCGAGGCTATGGCTACACCTTC,CASSSQGRGYGYTF
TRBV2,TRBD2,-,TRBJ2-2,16,TGTGCCAGCAAACGGGAGGGACGCTCGAACACCGGGGAGCTGTTTTTT,CASKREGRSNTGELFF
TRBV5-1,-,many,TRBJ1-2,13,TGCGCCAGCAGCTTCAGGGGCAGTGAGGGCTACACCTTC,CASSFRGSEGYTF
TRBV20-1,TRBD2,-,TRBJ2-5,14,TGCAGTGCTAGATTTAGCGGGGGGGCTGAGACCCAGTACTTC,CSARFSGGAETQYF
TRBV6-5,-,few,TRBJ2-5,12,TGTGCCAGCAGTTCCAGTGGCGAGACCCAGTACTTC,CASSSSGETQYF
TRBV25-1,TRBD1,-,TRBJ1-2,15,TGTGCCAGCAGTCATCCGGGACAGACCATCTATGGCTACACCTTC,CASSHPGQTIYGYTF
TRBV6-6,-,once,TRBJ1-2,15,TGTGCCAGCACTGGTGGACTCCAGGGAGAGTATGGCTACACCTTC,CASTGGLQGEYGYTF
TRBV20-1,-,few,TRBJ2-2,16,TGCAGTGCTACCACCGGCCGGCACCTGACCACCGGGGAGCTGTTTTTT,CSATTGRHLTTGELFF
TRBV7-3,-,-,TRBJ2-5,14,TGTGCCAGCAGTTCCTCCGGACAGCAAGAGACCCAGTACTTC,CASSSSGQQETQYF
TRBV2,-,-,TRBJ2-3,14,TGTGCCAGCATCGTCGACAGAAGCACAGATACGCAGTATTTT,CASIVDRSTDTQYF
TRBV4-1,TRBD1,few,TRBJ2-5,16,TGCGCCAGCAGCCCAATGACAGGGTTGTACCAAGAGACCCAGTACTTC,CASSPMTGLYQETQYF
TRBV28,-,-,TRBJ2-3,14,TGTGCCAGCAGTCGCGGGATTCCCTACAATACGCAGTATTTT,CASSRGIPYNTQYF
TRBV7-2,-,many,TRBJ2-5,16,TGTGCCAGCAGCCCCCAATTCGGACTCCGCGTAGAGACCCAGTACTTC,CASSPQFGLRVETQYF
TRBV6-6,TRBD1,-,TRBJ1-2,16,TGTGCCAGCAGGGAACCAATCAGGGGGCACCTCCTTGGCTACACCTTC,CASREPIRGHLLGYTF
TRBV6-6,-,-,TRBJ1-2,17,TGTGCCAGCAGTTACTCTAAGGCTGATCTACTAGTCTATGGCTACACCTTC,CASSYSKADLLVYGYTF
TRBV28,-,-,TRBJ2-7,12,TGTGCCAGCACCTCGAGCTCCTACGAGCAGTACTTC,CASTSSSYEQYF
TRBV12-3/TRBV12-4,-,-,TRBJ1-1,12,TGTGCCAGCAGGAGGGATTTAACTGAAGCTTTCTTT,CASRRDLTEAFF
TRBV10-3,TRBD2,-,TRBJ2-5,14,TGTGCCATCAGTGAGGTAGCGGGAGTGGAGACCCAGTACTTC,CAISEVAGVETQYF
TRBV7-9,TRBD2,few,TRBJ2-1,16,TGTGCCAGCAGCTTACCTATCGGCAAGCGGGAGAATGAGCAGTTCTTC,CASSLPIGKRENEQFF
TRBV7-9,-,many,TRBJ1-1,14,TGTGCCAGCAGCCCCACATACCGGGGGACTGAAGCTTTCTTT,CASSPTYRGTEAFF
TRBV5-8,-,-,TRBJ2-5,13,TGTGCCAGCAGCCTAGACAGCGAAGAGACCCAGTACTTC,CASSLDSEETQYF
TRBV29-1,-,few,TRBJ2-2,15,TGCAGCGTTTTAGCGCAGGGGTCGAACACCGGGGAGCTGTTTTTT,CSVLAQGSNTGELFF
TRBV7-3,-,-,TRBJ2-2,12,TGTGCCAGCAGCGAGGGTGCCGGGGAGCTGTTTTTT,CASSEGAGELFF
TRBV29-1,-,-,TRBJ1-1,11,TGCAGCGTTGATCGGGGTGCTGAAGCTTTCTTT,CSVDRGAEAFF
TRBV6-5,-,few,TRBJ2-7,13,TGTGCCAGCAGCTCACCCGGGCCCCAGGAGCAGTACTTC,CASSSPGPQEQYF
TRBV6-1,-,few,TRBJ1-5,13,TGTGCCAGCAGTGACATATCTGGTCAGCCCCAGCATTTT,CASSDISGQPQHF
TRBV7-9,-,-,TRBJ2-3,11,TGTGCCAGCAGCTTTATAGATACGCAGTATTTT,CASSFIDTQYF
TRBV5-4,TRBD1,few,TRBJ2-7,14,TGTGCCAGCAGTTCGGACAGGGGGGGCTACGAGCAGTACTTC,CASSSDRGGYEQYF
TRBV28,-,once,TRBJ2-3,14,TGTGCCAGCAGTTTTGGCCAGCGCACAGATACGCAGTATTTT,CASSFGQRTDTQYF
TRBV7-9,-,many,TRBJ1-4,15,TGTGCCAGCAGCTTACGTCGTTTCTCTAATGAAAAACTGTTTTTT,CASSLRRFSNEKLFF
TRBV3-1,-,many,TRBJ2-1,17,TGTGCCAGCAGCCAAGGGGTAGCGTGGAGCTCCTACAATGAGCAGTTCTTC,CASSQGVAWSSYNEQFF
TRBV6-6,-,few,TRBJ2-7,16,TGTGCCAGCAGTAGACAGGACCGGTTCCTTAGTCGAGAGCAGTACTTC,CASSRQDRFLSREQYF
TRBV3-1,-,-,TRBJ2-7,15,TGTGCCAGCAGCCCCGGGACTTTTAACTCCTACGAGCAGTACTTC,CASSPGTFNSYEQYF
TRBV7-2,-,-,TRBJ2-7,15,TGTGCCAGCAGCTCCGCTCTTAGGCCCTTCTACGAGCAGTACTTC,CASSSALRPFYEQYF
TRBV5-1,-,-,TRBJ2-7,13,TGCGCCAGCAGCCCGGGGGCCTCCTACGAGCAGTACTTC,CASSPGASYEQYF
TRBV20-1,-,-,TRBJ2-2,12,TGCAGTGCTAGTGAAGGAACCGGGGAGCTGTTTTTT,CSASEGTGELFF
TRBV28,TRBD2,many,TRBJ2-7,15,TGTGCCAGTCGAACGTTAGCGGGTAACTCCTACGAGCAGTACTTC,CASRTLAGNSYEQYF